This passage covers 16 T cell receptor beta chains from one sample sequenced in a study of cytomegalovirus exposure and HLA in healthy donors. PCR primers comprised 60 Vbeta and 13 Jbeta primers. The repertoire was sequenced with immunoSEQ multiplex PCR; TCRdb's copy has only in-frame clones and lacks some. Of around 50,000 clones listed, roughly 80% were seen once; the top ten hold about 1.5%. Input material: PBMCs. All receptors come from a man in his forties or fifties in good health and CMV-seronegative.

The chain is built from TRBV19 and TRBJ1-1, with D possibly matching TRBD1 (6 bases). The CDR3 is made up of 13 amino acids. Trimming took 5 bases from V and 4 from J, leaving 11 bases between them. CDR1 and CDR2 (germline): LNHDA, SQIVND (reference sequence). CDR3 coding DNA: TGTGCCAGTAGTCAGGGCAGGGGCACTGAAGCTTTCTTT. Protein: CASSQGRGTEAFF.

This chain links TRBV5-4 with TRBJ2-3; 10 bases agree with TRBD2. The ends lost 3 bases at V and 1 base at J; junction bases unmatched: 8. This CDR3 spans 17 amino acids. Germline V gene sequence: CDR1 SGHNT, CDR2 YYREEE (reference sequence). The CDR3 nucleotides read TGTGCCAGCAGCTCAGTTTTGGGGACTAGCGGCACAGATACGCAGTATTTT. Translation: CASSSVLGTSGTDTQYF.

The chain has TRBV7-2 and TRBJ2-1; D is undetermined. V was trimmed by 2 bases and J by 8 bases, leaving 13 bases between them. The germline V gene has CDR1 SGHTA and CDR2 FQGNSA. This CDR3 region has 14 residues. The CDR3 DNA reads TGTGCCAGCAGCTTATTAGTCATAGTGGATGAGCAGTTCTTC. Translating it yields CASSLLVIVDEQFF.

The V gene is TRBV21-1, the J gene TRBJ2-5; TRBD1 is the table's D call and was not checked against the DNA. TRBV21-1 is a known pseudogene. CDR3 size: 15 residues. The CDR3 is CASSGPSNRGETQYF. The CDR3 bases are TGTGCCAGCAGCGGACCCTCAAACAGGGGAGAGACCCAGTACTTC.

The CDR3, as DNA: TGTGCCAGCAACTCACAGGCGGGGGCGAGTCAGCCCCAGCATTTT. Protein sequence: CASNSQAGASQPQHF. The gene calls are TRBV7-8 and TRBJ1-5, with D possibly TRBD1 on 6 matching bases. Germline assignment: CDR1 SGHVS and CDR2 FQNEAQ. The CDR3 is made up of 15 amino acids. Trimming pared 7 bases from V and 6 bases from J, leaving 19 bases between. The variable domain in full, with the rest retrieved from reference TRBV7-8 and TRBJ1-5, is GAGVSQSPRYKVAKRGQDVALRCDPISGHVSLFWYQQALGQGPEFLTYFQNEAQLDKSGLPSDRFFAERPEGSVSTLKIQRTQQEDSAVYLCASNSQAGASQPQHFGDGTRLSIL.

Regarding this clone: The CDR3 does not end in the conserved phenylalanine or tryptophan, so this is likely a read error. V and J are TRBV28 and TRBJ2-7, with TRBD1 identical over 9 bases. V was pared by 5 bases and J by 4 bases, with 9 bases of the junction left unmatched. The germline V gene encodes CDR1 MDHEN and CDR2 SYDVKM. This CDR3 is 15 amino acids long. The DNA for the CDR3 is TGTGCCAGCAGTCCCGACAGGGGGAAAGTTTACGAGCAGTACATC. Encoded protein: CASSPDRGKVYEQYI.

The chain joins TRBV5-1 to TRBJ2-3; D call uncertain. The germline V gene has CDR1 SGHRS and CDR2 YFSETQ. V lost 3 bases to trimming and J lost 7 bases, with 12 bases between them. CDR3 length: 13 residues. The CDR3 reads CASSSAAKNTQYF. The CDR3 coding sequence is TGCGCCAGCAGCTCCGCAGCGAAAAATACGCAGTATTTT.

V and J are TRBV6-1 and TRBJ1-1, with TRBD1 as a possible D gene (6 bases). Trimming cost V 11 bases and J 1 base, with 14 bases left between them. The CDR3 totals 13 residues. The germline CDR1 and CDR2 sequences are MNHNS and SASEGT. The CDR3 protein is CALRATGNTEAFF. Here the CDR3 DNA reads TGTGCCCTAAGGGCGACAGGGAACACTGAAGCTTTCTTT.

The V call is TRBV11-3, the J call TRBJ2-7, with no clear D. V gave up 11 bases and J gave up 0 bases, with 14 bases separating them. CDR1 and CDR2 from the germline V gene are SGHNT and YENEEA. This CDR3 is built from 13 residues. The CDR3 nucleotides read TGTGCCTTAGCCTATCCTGACTCCTACGAGCAGTACTTC. It encodes CALAYPDSYEQYF.

The table lists this clone with a count of one. CDR3 sequence (DNA): TGTGCCAGCAGCTTGATGCTCGGCGGCTTTTCGAACACCGGGGAGCTGTTTTTT. This encodes CASSLMLGGFSNTGELFF. The V and J genes are TRBV5-5 and TRBJ2-2, with no clear D. Trimming took 1 base from V and 0 from J, leaving 16 bases between them. Per the germline V gene, CDR1 is SGHKS and CDR2 is YYEKEE (reference sequence). This CDR3 comprises 18 residues.

V gene TRBV6-1 combines with J gene TRBJ1-1, with D unresolved. Trimming took 6 bases from V and 8 from J, leaving 13 bases between them. The CDR3 is 12 amino acids. The germline V gene encodes CDR1 MNHNS and CDR2 SASEGT. DNA for the CDR3: TGTGCCAGCAGCCAAAAGGTAGCGGAAGCTTTCTTT. Amino acids: CASSQKVAEAFF.

The rearrangement uses TRBV11-2 and TRBJ2-2; D gene unclear. This CDR3 spans 14 amino acids. The V gene's germline CDR1 is SGHAT and CDR2 FQNNGV. The V end lost 5 bases, the J end lost 5 bases, and 12 bases lay between the germline ends. The CDR3 DNA sequence: TGTGCCAGCAGCCTCCGATTAGAAACCGGGGAGCTGTTTTTT. It specifies CASSLRLETGELFF.

The chain recombines TRBV5-4 with TRBJ1-2; 8 nucleotides align to TRBD1. The CDR3 totals 16 residues. The V segment lost 5 bases and the J segment 8 bases; nucleotides outside the gene matches: 17. Germline values: CDR1 SGHNT, CDR2 YYREEE (reference sequence). This CDR3 is CASRLTQGADLWGYTF. In DNA form, the CDR3 reads TGTGCCAGCAGATTAACCCAGGGGGCCGACTTGTGGGGCTACACCTTC.

This clone is labeled medium-sized. This chain uses TRBV7-9 with TRBJ2-1; 8 bases are shared with TRBD1. Trimming removed 0 bases from V and 0 bases from J; junction bases left unmatched: 4. CDR3 length equals 17 residues. Germline lookup yields CDR1 SEHNR and CDR2 FQNEAQ (reference sequence). The CDR3 loop is CASSLASGTGSYNEQFF. Written as DNA, the CDR3 is TGTGCCAGCAGCTTAGCTTCCGGGACAGGCTCCTACAATGAGCAGTTCTTC.

This clone was detected only a few times. The V and J genes are TRBV5-1 and TRBJ2-1; TRBD2 matches 12 bases. Germline V gene data show CDR1 as SGHRS and CDR2 as YFSETQ. J lost 7 bases, V lost 4 bases, and 18 bases had no gene match. This CDR3 has 19 amino acids. DNA for the CDR3: TGCGCCAGCAGCCCATACCGGGACCCAACTAGCGGGGGGAGGAATGAGCAGTTCTTC. Amino acid sequence: CASSPYRDPTSGGRNEQFF.

The chain carries TRBV19 and TRBJ2-3; 10 bases fit TRBD1. The germline gives CDR1 LNHDA, CDR2 SQIVND (reference sequence). V was clipped by 7 bases and J by 1 base; unmatched bases: 11. The CDR3 length is 17 residues. The CDR3 nucleotides are TGTGCCAGTACCTCAACCGCGGACAGGGGGGGCACAGATACGCAGTATTTT. As protein: CASTSTADRGGTDTQYF.